One T cell receptor beta chain is described in this entry. What it recognizes is unknown. Sequenced by immunoSEQ multiplex PCR; TCRdb stores in-frame clones only, minus some. The sample holds 95,000 to 100,000 clones, 72% seen once. This record comes from a study of fetal regulatory T cell absence and autoimmunity. The germline gives CDR1 MGHDK, CDR2 SYGVNS. The V gene lost 1 base and the J gene lost 5 bases, with 8 bases spanning the gap. The CDR3 contains 13 residues. Study conclusions and caveats: Pancreas and cord blood did not differ much in TRB family usage.

Input material: pancreas tissue. J is TRBJ1-1 and V is TRBV25-1; D remains ambiguous. The TCR was taken from a male donor with IPEX syndrome. CDR3 sequence reads: CASSESVWTEAFF. As DNA, the CDR3 is TGTGCCAGCAGTGAATCAGTGTGGACTGAAGCTTTCTTT.